The 10 T cell receptor beta chains reported below all come from one sample, sequenced in a study of technical replicates of blood from several donors. Using immunoSEQ multiplex PCR, the repertoire was profiled, and TCRdb retains in-frame clones only, with some absent. The table records about 64,000 clones, about 88% of them present only once. Source material: PBMCs. These receptors were taken from a human donor in good health. Some clones in this sample may be carry-over from other donors' samples.

This clone was seen once. V usage is TRBV6-6 and J usage is TRBJ2-7; possible D gene TRBD2, 5 bases. Germline CDR1 is MNHNY and CDR2 is SVGAGI (reference sequence). Trimming removed 5 bases from V and 2 bases from J, with 16 bases in between. The CDR3 loop spans 15 amino acids. As DNA, the CDR3 is TGTGCCAGCAGTCCCTACCCAGCGGCCCCCTACGAGCAGTACTTC. This codes for CASSPYPAAPYEQYF.

The chain joins TRBV6-1 to TRBJ2-7; possibly TRBD2 for D (7 bases). CDR1 and CDR2 (germline): MNHNS, SASEGT. This CDR3 region has 15 residues. V was trimmed by 1 base and J by 4 bases, leaving 14 bases between them. CDR3 nucleotide sequence: TGTGCCAGCAGTGAAGAAGGGGGGGGGCCTTACGAGCAGTACTTC. Residues: CASSEEGGGPYEQYF.

The rearrangement joins TRBV7-2 to TRBJ2-3, with D possibly TRBD2 on 5 matching bases. The germline V and J ends were trimmed by 5 bases and 2 bases, with 14 bases remaining between them. Germline V gene sequence: CDR1 SGHTA, CDR2 FQGNSA. This CDR3 contains 15 residues. The CDR3 DNA reads TGTGCCAGCAGCGAGTATGCGGGCCCCACAGATACGCAGTATTTT. Amino acids: CASSEYAGPTDTQYF. The full variable domain, completed using reference TRBV7-2 and TRBJ2-3, is GAGVSQSPSNKVTEKGKDVELRCDPISGHTALYWYRQSLGQGLEFLIYFQGNSAPDKSGLPSDRFSAERTGGSVSTLTIQRTQQEDSAVYLCASSEYAGPTDTQYFGPGTRLTVL.

The V call is TRBV27, the J call TRBJ2-5, with 10 bases lining up with TRBD2. Germline CDR1 reads MNHEY; CDR2 reads SMNVEV (reference sequence). This CDR3 spans 15 amino acids. Unmatched junction bases numbered 10, after V lost 7 bases and J lost 5 bases. The CDR3 DNA reads as TGTGCCAGCAACCAGCGGGGGGGGCACGGGGAGACCCAGTACTTC. The encoded protein is CASNQRGGHGETQYF.

This clone has only a few counts. The chain joins TRBV7-6 to TRBJ2-5; tentatively, D is TRBD1 (5 bases). CDR1 and CDR2 (germline): SGHVS, FNYEAQ. Trimming left V 5 bases short and J 5 bases short, with 15 bases between. The CDR3 extends over 14 amino acids. Here the CDR3 DNA reads TGTGCCAGCAGCCCCGGAAATCAGGGCGAGACCCAGTACTTC. This translates into CASSPGNQGETQYF.

The V and J genes are TRBV5-8 and TRBJ1-1, with D perhaps TRBD1 (6 bases). CDR1 is SGHTS, CDR2 YDEGEE, per germline. V gave up 3 bases and J gave up 1 base, with 10 bases separating them. This CDR3 has 14 amino acids. As DNA, the CDR3 is TGTGCCAGCAGCTGGGGGCAGAGGAACACTGAAGCTTTCTTT. Translated: CASSWGQRNTEAFF.

This clone has only a few counts. The V and J genes are TRBV5-1 and TRBJ1-1; TRBD1 might be the D (5 bases). The CDR3 sequence is 14 residues long. V was trimmed by 4 bases and J by 3 bases, leaving 13 bases between them. Germline V gene sequence: CDR1 SGHRS, CDR2 YFSETQ. This chain's CDR3 is CASSRGGVDTEAFF. The DNA of the CDR3 is TGCGCCAGCAGCCGGGGAGGGGTGGACACTGAAGCTTTCTTT.

This clone was counted only a few times. The gene calls are TRBV7-7 and TRBJ1-1, with a possible D match to TRBD1 (6 bases). The ends were cut back, 5 bases at V and 2 bases at J, with 9 bases in the middle. CDR1 is SSHAT, CDR2 FNYEAQ, per germline (reference sequence). The CDR3 has 13 amino acids. The CDR3 DNA follows: TGTGCCAGCAGCGAGGACAGAAACACTGAAGCTTTCTTT. Protein product: CASSEDRNTEAFF.

The J gene is TRBJ2-1, the V gene TRBV21-1; the table's D call TRBD2 went unverified against the DNA. TRBV21-1 has pseudogene status. The CDR3 is 16 residues long. CDR3 residues: CASSKEAREGSNEQFF. The CDR3 nucleotides read TGTGCCAGCAGCAAAGAGGCGCGGGAGGGCTCCAATGAGCAGTTCTTC.

The CDR3 nucleotides read TGTGCCAGCAGCGTCCGGCGGGGGCTCGGAAATGAGCAGTTCTTC. This gives the protein CASSVRRGLGNEQFF. The chain recombines TRBV7-2 with TRBJ2-1, with D possibly matching TRBD2 (7 bases). CDR3 size: 15 residues. V lost 5 bases and J lost 7, with 18 bases in between. Germline assignment: CDR1 SGHTA and CDR2 FQGNSA.